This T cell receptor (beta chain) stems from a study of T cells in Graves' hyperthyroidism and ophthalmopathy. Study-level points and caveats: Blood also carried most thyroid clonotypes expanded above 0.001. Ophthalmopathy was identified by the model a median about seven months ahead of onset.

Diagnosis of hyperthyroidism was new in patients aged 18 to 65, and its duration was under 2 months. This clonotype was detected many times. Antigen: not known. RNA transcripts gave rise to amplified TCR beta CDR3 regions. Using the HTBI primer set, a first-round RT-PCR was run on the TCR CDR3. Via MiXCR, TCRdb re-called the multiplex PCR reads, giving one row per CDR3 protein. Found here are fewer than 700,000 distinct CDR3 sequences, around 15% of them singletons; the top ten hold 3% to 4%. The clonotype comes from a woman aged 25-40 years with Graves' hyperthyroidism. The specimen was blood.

The CDR3 nucleotides read TGTGCCAGCAGTTTATGGGGGACAACTAATGAAAAACTGTTTTTT. This gives the protein CASSLWGTTNEKLFF. This chain links TRBV28 with TRBJ1-4; the D is unclear. CDR1 and CDR2 from the germline V gene are MDHEN and SYDVKM. Trimming shortened V by 0 bases and J by 0 bases, and 5 bases separated the two germline ends. This CDR3 is built from 15 residues.